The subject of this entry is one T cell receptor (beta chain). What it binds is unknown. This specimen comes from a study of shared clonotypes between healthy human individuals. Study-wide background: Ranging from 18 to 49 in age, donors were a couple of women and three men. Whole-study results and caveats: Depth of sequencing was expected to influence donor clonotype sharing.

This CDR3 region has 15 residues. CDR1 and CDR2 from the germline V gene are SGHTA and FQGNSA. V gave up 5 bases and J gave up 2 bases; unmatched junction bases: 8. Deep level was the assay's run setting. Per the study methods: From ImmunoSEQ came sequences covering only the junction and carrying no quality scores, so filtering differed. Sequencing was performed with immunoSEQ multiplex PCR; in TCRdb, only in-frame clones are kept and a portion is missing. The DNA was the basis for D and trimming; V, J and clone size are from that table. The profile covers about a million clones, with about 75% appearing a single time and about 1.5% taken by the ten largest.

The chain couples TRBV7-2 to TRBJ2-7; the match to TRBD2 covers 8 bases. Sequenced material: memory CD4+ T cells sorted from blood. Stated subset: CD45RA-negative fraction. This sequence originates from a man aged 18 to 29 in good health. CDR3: CASSPPNGGAYEQYF. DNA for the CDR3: TGTGCCAGCAGCCCTCCCAACGGGGGGGCCTACGAGCAGTACTTC.